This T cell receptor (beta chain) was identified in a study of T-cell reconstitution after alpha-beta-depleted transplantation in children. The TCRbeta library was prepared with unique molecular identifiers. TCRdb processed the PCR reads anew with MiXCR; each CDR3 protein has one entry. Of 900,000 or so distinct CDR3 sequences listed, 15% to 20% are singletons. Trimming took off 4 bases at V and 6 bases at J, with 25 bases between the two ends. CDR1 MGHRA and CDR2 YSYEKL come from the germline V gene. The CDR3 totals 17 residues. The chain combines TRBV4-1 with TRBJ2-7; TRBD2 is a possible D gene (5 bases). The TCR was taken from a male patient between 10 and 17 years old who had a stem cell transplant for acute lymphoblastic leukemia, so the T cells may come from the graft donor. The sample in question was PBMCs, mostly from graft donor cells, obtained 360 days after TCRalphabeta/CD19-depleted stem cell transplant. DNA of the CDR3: TGCGCCAGCAGCCCACACGTGACAACCTCCTCACTAGGCGAGCAGTACTTC. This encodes CASSPHVTTSSLGEQYF.